A single T cell receptor (beta chain) is shown here with its context. As to time point: peripheral blood 6 weeks after treatment start. Pretreatment sampling and on-treatment sampling together yielded between 1 and 8 samples for each patient. The CDR3 runs to 13 residues. V lost 2 bases to trimming and J lost 5 bases, with 9 bases between them. Germline CDR1 is SGHRS and CDR2 is YFSETQ. This sample is part of a study of PD-L1 blockade in urothelial cancer. The wider study: About 85% of the roughly 29 patients were men whose urothelial cancer was bladder-origin. Blood samples contained a median about 130,000 T cells.

The templates were synthetic TCR analogs, and they were spiked into each PCR. Only in-frame clones appear in the TCRdb table, and some are missing; sequencing was by immunoSEQ multiplex PCR. The sample lists about 120,000 clones; approximately 85% were seen once. V gene TRBV5-1 combines with J gene TRBJ2-3; D is possibly TRBD1 (5 bases). This sequence was found in a man aged 45 to 65 with urothelial cancer. This sample comprised PBMCs, obtained around atezolizumab (anti-PD-L1) treatment. CDR3 DNA: TGCGCCAGCAGCTTAGGGGTAGTAGATACGCAGTATTTT. Residues: CASSLGVVDTQYF.